This is a list of T cell receptor beta chains from one sample in a study of shared clonotypes between healthy human individuals. Profiled with immunoSEQ multiplex PCR; TCRdb holds only in-frame clones, not every one. This sample has under 130,000 clones, with 65% to 75% found just once. The source material was memory CD8+ T cells sorted from blood. All receptors derive from a woman aged 30 to 39 in good health. CDR3s include the opening cysteine and the closing phenylalanine or tryptophan. The D gene is left open where the match is weak. Only some rows state a clone size, as once, few, many or a class for expanded clones.

clone_size	d_call	v_call	j_call	cdr3_nt	cdr3_aa
many	-	TRBV27	TRBJ1-1	TGTGCCAGCAGTTTGACTCACCGGGCTCCCCTAGGCACTGAAGCTTTCTTT	CASSLTHRAPLGTEAFF
once	-	TRBV15	TRBJ2-3	TGTGCCACCAGCAGCTCCAAGTACCTCACAGATACGCAGTATTTT	CATSSSKYLTDTQYF
-	-	TRBV7-9	TRBJ2-7	TGTGCCAGCAGCAGATCGGGCATCTCCTACGAGCAGTACTTC	CASSRSGISYEQYF
-	-	TRBV27	TRBJ2-2	TGTGCCAGCAGTTACATGGTGGGCACCGGGGAGCTGTTTTTT	CASSYMVGTGELFF
few	-	TRBV28	TRBJ2-7	TGTGCCAGCAGTACACCTCAGGGTGGAGGCTACGAGCAGTACTTC	CASSTPQGGGYEQYF
-	TRBD1	TRBV5-1	TRBJ1-1	TGCGCCAGCGTATTAGGGACAGCGAACACTGAAGCTTTCTTT	CASVLGTANTEAFF
-	-	TRBV7-6	TRBJ2-1	TGTGCCAGCAGTCCCCGCCTGGGGGTTGCCAGCTCCTACAATGAGCAGTTCTTC	CASSPRLGVASSYNEQFF
many	-	TRBV30	TRBJ2-2	TGTGCCTGGAAAGTCCTCGGGGATACCGGGGAGCTGTTTTTT	CAWKVLGDTGELFF
-	-	TRBV28	TRBJ2-3	TGTGCCAGCGCCTCGGTTGGGGGCCGAGGTGCAGATACGCAGTATTTT	CASASVGGRGADTQYF
-	-	TRBV5-5	TRBJ1-2	TGTGCCAGCAGCCCTGGGGTGGGACGGAGGGATGGCTACACCTTC	CASSPGVGRRDGYTF
-	TRBD2	TRBV5-1	TRBJ2-1	TGCGCCAGCAGCTTGATAGGACTAGAGGCGCGCCGGGAGCAGTTCTTC	CASSLIGLEARREQFF
-	TRBD2	TRBV10-1	TRBJ2-3	TGCGCCAGCAGTGTAGTAGCGGGAGGCACAGATACGCAGTATTTT	CASSVVAGGTDTQYF
-	-	TRBV29-1	TRBJ1-2	TGCAGCGCCCGTGGGGGACCCGGCTACACCTTC	CSARGGPGYTF
-	-	TRBV27	TRBJ2-7	TGTGCCAGCAGTTTAGTCGGACGGGAGATAGCCTACGAGCAGTACTTC	CASSLVGREIAYEQYF
-	-	TRBV7-3	TRBJ2-7	TGTGCCAGCAGCCCCCGGGCCTACTCGGAGCAGTACTTC	CASSPRAYSEQYF
-	-	TRBV5-6	TRBJ1-3	TGTGCCAGCAGCCCGACCCCAGGGAACACCATATATTTT	CASSPTPGNTIYF
few	TRBD1	TRBV28	TRBJ2-3	TGTGCCAGCCCTCCCTCGACAGGGGACGCAGATACGCAGTATTTT	CASPPSTGDADTQYF
-	-	TRBV10-3	TRBJ1-2	TGTGCCATAAAAGCGTCTCATGGTGGCTACACCTTC	CAIKASHGGYTF
-	-	TRBV27	TRBJ2-7	TGTGCCAGCAGTCGACAGTCGTCCTACGAGCAGTACTTC	CASSRQSSYEQYF
-	TRBD2	TRBV29-1	TRBJ2-3	TGCAGCGAATGGGGGGGGTCAGATACGCAGTATTTT	CSEWGGSDTQYF
few	TRBD2	TRBV19	TRBJ2-7	TGTGCCAGTAGCCCGACTAGCGCCCTTCTGGAGCAGTACTTC	CASSPTSALLEQYF
-	TRBD2	TRBV6-1	TRBJ2-5	TGTGCCAGCAGTGAGTCTAGCGGGAGCTCTGAGACCCAGTACTTC	CASSESSGSSETQYF
-	TRBD2	TRBV30	TRBJ2-7	TGTGCCTGGAGTCCCCTCGAAGGGACTAGCGGGATCCCCTACGAGCAGTACTTC	CAWSPLEGTSGIPYEQYF
-	TRBD2	TRBV25-1	TRBJ2-7	TGTGCCAGCAGTAAGAGGGAGGGCTCCTACGAGCAGTACTTC	CASSKREGSYEQYF
-	-	TRBV11-2	TRBJ1-1	TGTGCCAGCAGCTTAACATCGAACACTGAAGCTTTCTTT	CASSLTSNTEAFF
-	-	TRBV15	TRBJ1-5	TGTGCCACCAGCAGAGTGCAAAATCAGCCCCAGCATTTT	CATSRVQNQPQHF
-	TRBD2	TRBV25-1	TRBJ2-1	TGTGCCAGCAGTGTTGGGACTAGTCATGAGCAGTTCTTC	CASSVGTSHEQFF
-	-	TRBV6-5	TRBJ1-1	TGTGCCAGCAGTTACTCCCGTGGGCTGAACACTGAAGCTTTCTTT	CASSYSRGLNTEAFF
once	-	TRBV21-1	TRBJ2-5	TGTGCCAGCAGCAAATCCGGGACAGAGAAACAAGAGACCCAGTACTTC	CASSKSGTEKQETQYF
-	-	TRBV15	TRBJ1-5	TGTGCCACCATTCAGCCCCAGCATTTT	CATIQPQHF
-	TRBD2	TRBV13	TRBJ2-1	TGTGCCAGCAGCCTACCGACTAGCGGCTCCTACAATGAGCAGTTCTTC	CASSLPTSGSYNEQFF
-	-	TRBV7-9	TRBJ2-1	TGTGCCAGCAGCTTAGAGAGACAGGAACAGTTCTTC	CASSLERQEQFF
few	TRBD2	TRBV5-8	TRBJ2-2	TGTGCCAGCAGCTTCGGGGGGACTAGCGGATTCACCGGGGAGCTGTTTTTT	CASSFGGTSGFTGELFF
-	-	TRBV9	TRBJ1-2	TGTGCCAGCTGGGGGGTTGATGGCTACACCTTC	CASWGVDGYTF
-	-	TRBV30	TRBJ2-6	TGTGCCTGGGCTACGACATGGGCCGGGGCCAACGTCCTGACTTTC	CAWATTWAGANVLTF
-	TRBD2	TRBV29-1	TRBJ2-7	TGCAGCGTTGCGGGGGGAGGACTAGCGGGACACGAGCAGTACTTC	CSVAGGGLAGHEQYF
-	-	TRBV4-2	TRBJ2-7	TGTGCCAGCAGCCAAGTCGGTGTCACTGGCGGAGCCTACGAGCAGTACTTC	CASSQVGVTGGAYEQYF
-	-	TRBV6-1	TRBJ2-7	TGTGCCAGCAGTGAATTGGAGGGGGCAACGTACGAGCAGTACTTC	CASSELEGATYEQYF
few	TRBD2	TRBV30	TRBJ2-1	TGTGCCTCTATGGAGCGGGGTAAAAATGAGCAGTTCTTC	CASMERGKNEQFF
-	-	TRBV14	TRBJ1-5	TGTGCCAGCAGCCAAGAGGAACCCTCCCACATCAATCAGCCCCAGCATTTT	CASSQEEPSHINQPQHF
-	-	TRBV13	TRBJ2-5	TGTGCCAGCAAGAGGAGGGCGGGGGAGACCCAGTACTTC	CASKRRAGETQYF
-	-	TRBV15	TRBJ2-7	TGTGCCACCAGCAGAGGGGGCCCTGCAGGGGTCATCTCCTACGAGCAGTACTTC	CATSRGGPAGVISYEQYF
-	-	TRBV7-6	TRBJ1-5	TGTGCCAGCAGTCGTAGCTCAGGTCTCAATCAGCCCCAGCATTTT	CASSRSSGLNQPQHF
-	TRBD1	TRBV28	TRBJ1-2	TGTGCCAGCAGCGGAGGGACAGGGAGCTATGGCTACACCTTC	CASSGGTGSYGYTF
once	-	TRBV6-5	TRBJ1-1	TGTGCCAGCAGTGTAGACCTGAACACTGAAGCTTTCTTT	CASSVDLNTEAFF
-	TRBD1	TRBV6-6	TRBJ2-7	TGTGCCAGCAGTAGATACGAAGGACAGGGGCCCTACGAGCAGTACTTC	CASSRYEGQGPYEQYF
-	-	TRBV6-6	TRBJ2-7	TGTGCCAGCACCTTGCGGGCGGAGGCCTACGAGCAGTACTTC	CASTLRAEAYEQYF
-	TRBD1	TRBV30	TRBJ1-2	TGTGCCTGGAGGGCACCCGCAAACAGGGGAGGAGGCTACACCTTC	CAWRAPANRGGGYTF